The 11 T cell receptor beta chains listed next were all sequenced from one sample in a study of TIL therapy for anti-PD-1-resistant metastatic lung cancer. This was the immunoSEQ v3 assay. Repertoires were generated with immunoSEQ multiplex PCR, while TCRdb's copy carries only in-frame clones and drops some. The table has about 10,000 clones, 50% to 70% seen once. Specified time point: pre-treatment sample, taken before nivolumab and TIL therapy. The tumor samples were excised metastases, mostly pleural nodules or supraclavicular lymph nodes. The sequenced sample was tumor tissue, obtained at baseline. The source is a person aged 25 to 79 with non-small cell lung cancer.

This chain joins TRBV11-2 and TRBJ2-3; TRBD2 aligns across 9 bases. The junction had 4 bases not matched to a gene; V was cut back by 4 bases and J by 2 bases. The CDR3 extends over 15 amino acids. Germline loops: CDR1 SGHAT, CDR2 FQNNGV. The chain's CDR3 is CASSSSGVLTDTQYF. The CDR3 bases are TGTGCCAGCAGCTCTAGCGGGGTTCTCACAGATACGCAGTATTTT.

The chain employs TRBV6-5 and TRBJ1-2, with D maybe TRBD1 (5 bases). The CDR3 contains 16 residues. The V gene lost 4 bases and the J gene lost 3 bases, with 18 bases spanning the gap. Germline lookup yields CDR1 MNHEY and CDR2 SVGAGI. CDR3 amino acids: CASSSQVGRDHYGYTF. CDR3 sequence (DNA): TGTGCCAGCAGTTCCCAAGTTGGAAGGGACCACTATGGCTACACCTTC.

The table lists this clone with a count of one. The chain carries TRBV29-1 and TRBJ2-7; 13 bases are a match to TRBD2. In germline, CDR1 is SQVTM, CDR2 ANQGSEA. The CDR3 loop spans 13 amino acids. Trimming cost V 6 bases and J 6 bases; bases outside gene matches: 5. The CDR3 nucleotides are TGCAGCGTCGGCAGACTAGCGGGAGGCGAGCAGTACTTC. Its translation is CSVGRLAGGEQYF.

The chain employs TRBV7-8 and TRBJ2-1; 7 bases line up with TRBD2. V was clipped by 5 bases and J by 6 bases; unmatched bases: 10. This CDR3 is 15 amino acids long. CDR1 is SGHVS and CDR2 is FQNEAQ in the germline V gene. The CDR3 reads CASSRVRLAFNEQFF. CDR3 DNA: TGTGCCAGCAGCAGGGTCCGACTAGCCTTCAATGAGCAGTTCTTC.

The DNA of the CDR3 is TGTGCCTGGAGTGTGGGCTCTGGGGTTAGCTATGGCTACACCTTC. This sequence encodes CAWSVGSGVSYGYTF. The chain joins TRBV30 to TRBJ1-2; D is ambiguous. Germline V gene data show CDR1 as GTSNPN and CDR2 as SVGIG (reference sequence). The CDR3 totals 15 residues. V lost 0 bases and J lost 4, with 15 bases in between.

The rearrangement links TRBV5-1 to TRBJ1-1; the match to TRBD1 covers 8 bases. This CDR3 contains 14 residues. The junction had 6 bases not matched to a gene; V was cut back by 4 bases and J by 4 bases. Germline V CDR1 and CDR2: SGHRS, YFSETQ. CDR3 nucleotides: TGCGCCAGCAGCCTGGACAGGGTAGGCACTGAAGCTTTCTTT. This translates into CASSLDRVGTEAFF.

This chain joins TRBV27 and TRBJ2-7; D could derive from TRBD1 or TRBD2 (6 bases each). CDR1 and CDR2 from the germline V gene are MNHEY and SMNVEV (reference sequence). The CDR3 covers 15 residues. Trimming removed 8 bases from V and 4 bases from J, with 21 bases in between. The CDR3 bases are TGTGCCAGCTCGCCCAAGGTTGTAGGGGGGTACGAGCAGTACTTC. Protein product: CASSPKVVGGYEQYF.

This sequence joins TRBV5-1 and TRBJ2-7; 7 bases map to TRBD1. This CDR3 has 15 residues. Per the germline V gene, CDR1 is SGHRS and CDR2 is YFSETQ. V was pared by 2 bases and J by 0 bases, with 5 bases of the junction left unmatched. The CDR3 reads CASSFGTVPSYEQYF. For the CDR3, the DNA is TGCGCCAGCAGCTTCGGGACAGTGCCCTCCTACGAGCAGTACTTC.

The chain combines TRBV10-3 with TRBJ1-3; D is unresolved. Trimming left V 2 bases short and J 4 bases short, with 6 bases between. Germline-derived CDR1 and CDR2 are ENHRY and SYGVKD. The CDR3 totals 13 residues. CDR3 region: CAISEAEGNTIYF. The CDR3 nucleotides read TGTGCCATCAGTGAGGCAGAAGGAAACACCATATATTTT.

The chain employs TRBV10-3 and TRBJ2-1, with 9 bases matching TRBD2. Germline CDR1 ENHRY, CDR2 SYGVKD. The CDR3 has 15 residues. V was clipped by 1 base and J by 9 bases; unmatched bases: 7. The CDR3 reads CAISEYSGSYGEQFF. As DNA, the CDR3 is TGTGCCATCAGTGAGTATAGCGGGAGTTATGGTGAGCAGTTCTTC.

The rearrangement joins TRBV19 to TRBJ1-5; 7 nucleotides align to TRBD1. J lost 5 bases, V lost 5 bases, and 9 bases had no gene match. Germline loops: CDR1 LNHDA, CDR2 SQIVND (reference sequence). CDR3 length equals 15 residues. The CDR3 bases are TGTGCCAGTAGTCCAATAGACAGGGCGGATCAGCCCCAGCATTTT. Its protein is CASSPIDRADQPQHF.